The clone carrying this T cell receptor (beta chain) has only a few counts. The CDR3 extends over 16 amino acids. Per germline, CDR1 KGHSH and CDR2 LQKENI. With 2 bases clipped from V and 4 bases from J, the junction kept 5 bases outside the gene matches. The data derive from a study of patients and donors after allogeneic stem cell transplantation. MiXCR was run by TCRdb on the RT-PCR reads, yielding one entry per CDR3 protein. The repertoire has about 960,000 distinct CDR3 sequences, roughly 18% of them found once; the top ten carry around 6%. The sequenced material came from blood, either unsorted or a sorted T cell fraction (not recorded which). The V gene is TRBV18, the J gene TRBJ2-2; 9 bases agree with TRBD2. The sequence was obtained from a human donor who was either an allogeneic HSCT recipient or a stem cell or donor lymphocyte infusion donor (not recorded which). It is not recorded whose cells these are; they may come from a transplant donor. The CDR3 here is CASSPSLAGITGELFF. The CDR3 coding sequence is TGTGCCAGCTCACCATCGCTAGCGGGAATCACCGGGGAGCTGTTTTTT.